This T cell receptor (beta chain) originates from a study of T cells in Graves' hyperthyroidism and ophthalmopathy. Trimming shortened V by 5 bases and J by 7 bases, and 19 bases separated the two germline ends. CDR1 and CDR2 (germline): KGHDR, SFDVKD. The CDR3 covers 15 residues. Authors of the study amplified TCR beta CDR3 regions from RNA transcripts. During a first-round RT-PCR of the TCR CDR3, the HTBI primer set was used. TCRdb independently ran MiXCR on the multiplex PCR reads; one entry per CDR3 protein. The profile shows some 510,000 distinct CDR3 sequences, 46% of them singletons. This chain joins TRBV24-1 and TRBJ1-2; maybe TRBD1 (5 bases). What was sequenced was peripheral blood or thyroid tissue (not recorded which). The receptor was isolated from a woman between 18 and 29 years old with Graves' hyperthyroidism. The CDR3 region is CATSATTPAGGGYTF. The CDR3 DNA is TGTGCCACCAGTGCTACCACCCCTGCGGGGGGTGGCTACACCTTC.